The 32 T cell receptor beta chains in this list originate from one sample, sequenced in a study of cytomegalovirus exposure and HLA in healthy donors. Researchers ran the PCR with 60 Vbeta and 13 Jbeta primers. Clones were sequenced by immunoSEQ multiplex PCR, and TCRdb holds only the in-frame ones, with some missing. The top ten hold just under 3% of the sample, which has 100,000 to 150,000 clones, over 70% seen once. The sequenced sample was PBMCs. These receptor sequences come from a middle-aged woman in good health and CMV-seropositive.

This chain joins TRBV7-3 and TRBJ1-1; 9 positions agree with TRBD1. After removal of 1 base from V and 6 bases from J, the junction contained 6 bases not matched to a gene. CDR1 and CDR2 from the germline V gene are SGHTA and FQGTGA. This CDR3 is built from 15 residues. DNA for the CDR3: TGTGCCAGCAGCTTAAACCCGGGACAGGGCTCTGAAGCTTTCTTT. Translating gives CASSLNPGQGSEAFF.

Here the CDR3 DNA reads TGTGCCAGCAGTCCCATAAGCGGGACTCCCCAATGGTCTTTTCTCATGTTCGTCTACGAGCAGTACTTC. Its translation is CASSPISGTPQWSFLMFVYEQYF. The J gene is TRBJ2-7, the V gene TRBV28; 7 bases are shared with TRBD2. The CDR3 runs 23 residues. Germline assignment: CDR1 MDHEN and CDR2 SYDVKM. With V trimmed by 5 bases and J by 3 bases, 34 bases remained unmatched. Complete variable domain (other parts from reference TRBV28 and TRBJ2-7): DVKVTQSSRYLVKRTGEKVFLECVQDMDHENMFWYRQDPGLGLRLIYFSYDVKMKEKGDIPEGYSVSREKKERFSLILESASTNQTSMYLCASSPISGTPQWSFLMFVYEQYFGPGTRLTVT.

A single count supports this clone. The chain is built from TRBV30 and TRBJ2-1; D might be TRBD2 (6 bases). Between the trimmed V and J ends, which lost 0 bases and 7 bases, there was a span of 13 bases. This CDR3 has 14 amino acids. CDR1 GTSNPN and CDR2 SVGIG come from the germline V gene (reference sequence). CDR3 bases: TGTGCCTGGAGTGTACTGGGAGGAGGGAATGAGCAGTTCTTC. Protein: CAWSVLGGGNEQFF.

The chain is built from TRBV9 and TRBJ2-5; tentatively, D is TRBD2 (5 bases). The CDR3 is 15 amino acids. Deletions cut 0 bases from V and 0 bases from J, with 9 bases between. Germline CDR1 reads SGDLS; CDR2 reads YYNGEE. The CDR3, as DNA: TGTGCCAGCAGCGTAGCTTCGGGGTACCAAGAGACCCAGTACTTC. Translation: CASSVASGYQETQYF. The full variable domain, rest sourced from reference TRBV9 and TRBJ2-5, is DSGVTQTPKHLITATGQRVTLRCSPRSGDLSVYWYQQSLDQGLQFLIQYYNGEERAKGNILERFSAQQFPDLHSELNLSSLELGDSALYFCASSVASGYQETQYFGPGTRLLVL.

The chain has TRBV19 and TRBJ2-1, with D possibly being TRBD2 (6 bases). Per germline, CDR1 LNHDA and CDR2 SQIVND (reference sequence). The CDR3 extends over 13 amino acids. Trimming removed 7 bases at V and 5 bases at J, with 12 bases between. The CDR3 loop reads CASTAGLNNEQFF. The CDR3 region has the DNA TGTGCCAGTACGGCGGGACTTAACAATGAGCAGTTCTTC.

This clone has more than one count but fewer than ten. CDR3 residues: CASSVASTSGGIQETQYF. The CDR3 nucleotides read TGTGCCAGCAGCGTAGCGTCAACTAGCGGGGGGATCCAAGAGACCCAGTACTTC. The chain carries TRBV9 and TRBJ2-5, with 12 bases lining up with TRBD2. J gave up 1 base and V 0 bases, and 7 bases lay outside the gene matches. The CDR3 has 18 amino acids. CDR1 SGDLS and CDR2 YYNGEE come from the germline V gene.

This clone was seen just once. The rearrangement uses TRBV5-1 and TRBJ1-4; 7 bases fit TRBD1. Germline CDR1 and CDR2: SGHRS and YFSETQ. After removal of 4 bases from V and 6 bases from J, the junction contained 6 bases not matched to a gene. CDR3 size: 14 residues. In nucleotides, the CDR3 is TGCGCCAGCAGCCGCCAGGGGGAAGATGAAAAACTGTTTTTT. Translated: CASSRQGEDEKLFF. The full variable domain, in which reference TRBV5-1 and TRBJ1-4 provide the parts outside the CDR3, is KAGVTQTPRYLIKTRGQQVTLSCSPISGHRSVSWYQQTPGQGLQFLFEYFSETQRNKGNFPGRFSGRQFSNSRSEMNVSTLELGDSALYLCASSRQGEDEKLFFGSGTQLSVL.

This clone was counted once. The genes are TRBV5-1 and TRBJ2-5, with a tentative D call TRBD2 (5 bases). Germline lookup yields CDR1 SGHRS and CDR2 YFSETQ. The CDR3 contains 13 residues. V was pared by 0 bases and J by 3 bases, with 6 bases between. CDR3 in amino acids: CASSLATKETQYF. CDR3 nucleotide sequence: TGCGCCAGCAGCTTGGCGACTAAAGAGACCCAGTACTTC.

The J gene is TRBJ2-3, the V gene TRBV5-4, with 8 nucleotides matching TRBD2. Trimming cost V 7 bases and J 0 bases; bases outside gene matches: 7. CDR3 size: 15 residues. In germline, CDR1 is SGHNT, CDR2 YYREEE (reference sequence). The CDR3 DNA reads TGTGCCAGCCGCCGCGGGGGGACTAGCACAGATACGCAGTATTTT. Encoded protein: CASRRGGTSTDTQYF.

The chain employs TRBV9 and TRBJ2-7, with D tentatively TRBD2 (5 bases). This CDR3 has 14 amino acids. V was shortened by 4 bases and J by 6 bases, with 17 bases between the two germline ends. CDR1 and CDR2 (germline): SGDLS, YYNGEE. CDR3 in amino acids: CASSLSGMTAEQYF. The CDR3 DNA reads TGTGCCAGCAGCCTATCCGGGATGACGGCCGAGCAGTACTTC. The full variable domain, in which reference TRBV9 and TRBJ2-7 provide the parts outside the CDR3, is DSGVTQTPKHLITATGQRVTLRCSPRSGDLSVYWYQQSLDQGLQFLIQYYNGEERAKGNILERFSAQQFPDLHSELNLSSLELGDSALYFCASSLSGMTAEQYFGPGTRLTVT.

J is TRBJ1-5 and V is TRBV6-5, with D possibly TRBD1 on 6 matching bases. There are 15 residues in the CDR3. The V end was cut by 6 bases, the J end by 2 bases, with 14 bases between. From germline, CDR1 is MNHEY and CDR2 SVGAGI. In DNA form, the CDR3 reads TGTGCCAGCAGGAGAGACAGGATCGGCAATCAGCCCCAGCATTTT. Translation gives CASRRDRIGNQPQHF.

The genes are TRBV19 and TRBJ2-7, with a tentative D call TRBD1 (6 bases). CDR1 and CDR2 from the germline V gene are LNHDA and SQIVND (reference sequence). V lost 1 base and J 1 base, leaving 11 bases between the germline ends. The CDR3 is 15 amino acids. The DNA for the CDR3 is TGTGCCAGTAGTATAGTAGGACAGCCTTCCTACGAGCAGTACTTC. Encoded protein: CASSIVGQPSYEQYF.

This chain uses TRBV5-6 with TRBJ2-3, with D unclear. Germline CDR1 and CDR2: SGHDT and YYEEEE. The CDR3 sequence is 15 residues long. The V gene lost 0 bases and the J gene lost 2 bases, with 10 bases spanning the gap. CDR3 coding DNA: TGTGCCAGCAGCTTGGCGGCAGGTTTCACAGATACGCAGTATTTT. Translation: CASSLAAGFTDTQYF.

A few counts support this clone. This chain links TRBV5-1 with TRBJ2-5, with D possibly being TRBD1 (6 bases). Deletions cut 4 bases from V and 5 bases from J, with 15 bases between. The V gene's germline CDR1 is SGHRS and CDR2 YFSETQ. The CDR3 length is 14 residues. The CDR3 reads CASSPQGYKETQYF. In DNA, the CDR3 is TGCGCCAGCAGCCCCCAGGGGTACAAGGAGACCCAGTACTTC.

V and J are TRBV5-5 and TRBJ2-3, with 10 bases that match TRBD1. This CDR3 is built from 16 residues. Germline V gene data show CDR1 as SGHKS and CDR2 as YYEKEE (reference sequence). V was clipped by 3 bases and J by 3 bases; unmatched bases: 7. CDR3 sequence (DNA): TGTGCCAGCAGCTGGGCCGGGACAGGGGTTACAGATACGCAGTATTTT. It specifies CASSWAGTGVTDTQYF.

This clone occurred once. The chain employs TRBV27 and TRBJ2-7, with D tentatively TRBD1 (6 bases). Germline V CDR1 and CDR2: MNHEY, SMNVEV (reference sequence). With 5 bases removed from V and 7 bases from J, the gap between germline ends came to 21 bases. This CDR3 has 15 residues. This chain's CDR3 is CASSPTGSGGREQYF. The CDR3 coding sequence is TGTGCCAGCAGTCCCACAGGGTCTGGAGGACGTGAGCAGTACTTC.

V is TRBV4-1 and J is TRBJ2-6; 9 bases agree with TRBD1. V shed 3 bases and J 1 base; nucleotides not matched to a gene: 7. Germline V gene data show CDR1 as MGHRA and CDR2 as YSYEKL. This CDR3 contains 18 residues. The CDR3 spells CASSHPGTGTSGANVLTF. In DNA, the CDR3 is TGCGCCAGCAGCCATCCCGGGACAGGGACTTCTGGGGCCAACGTCCTGACTTTC.

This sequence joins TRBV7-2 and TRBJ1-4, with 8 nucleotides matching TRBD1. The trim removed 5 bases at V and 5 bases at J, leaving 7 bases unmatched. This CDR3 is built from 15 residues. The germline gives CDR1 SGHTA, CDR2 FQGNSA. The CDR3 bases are TGTGCCAGCAGCATCGACAGGGGATGGAATGAAAAACTGTTTTTT. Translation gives CASSIDRGWNEKLFF.

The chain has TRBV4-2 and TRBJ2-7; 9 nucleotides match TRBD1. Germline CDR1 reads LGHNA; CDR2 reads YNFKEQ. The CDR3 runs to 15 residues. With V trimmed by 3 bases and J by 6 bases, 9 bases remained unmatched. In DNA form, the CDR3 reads TGTGCCAGCAGCCAGGATAGACAGGGGGATGGCGAGCAGTACTTC. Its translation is CASSQDRQGDGEQYF.

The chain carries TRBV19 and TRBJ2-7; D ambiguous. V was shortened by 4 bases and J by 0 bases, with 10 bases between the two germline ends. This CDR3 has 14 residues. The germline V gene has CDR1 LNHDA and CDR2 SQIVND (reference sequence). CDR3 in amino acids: CASSRSRDSYEQYF. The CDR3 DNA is TGTGCCAGTAGTAGGTCAAGAGACTCCTACGAGCAGTACTTC.

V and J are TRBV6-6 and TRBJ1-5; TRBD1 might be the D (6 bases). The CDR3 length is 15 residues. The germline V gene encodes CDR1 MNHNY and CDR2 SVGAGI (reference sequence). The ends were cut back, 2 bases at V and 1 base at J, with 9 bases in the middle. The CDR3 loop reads CASSYQGRSNQPQHF. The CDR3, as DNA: TGTGCCAGCAGTTACCAGGGGCGGAGCAATCAGCCCCAGCATTTT.

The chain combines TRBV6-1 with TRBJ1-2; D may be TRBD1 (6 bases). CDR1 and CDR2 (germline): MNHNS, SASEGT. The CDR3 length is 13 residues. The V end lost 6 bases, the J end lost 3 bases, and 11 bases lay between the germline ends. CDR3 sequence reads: CASSLTGDYGYTF. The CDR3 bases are TGTGCCAGCAGCTTGACAGGCGACTATGGCTACACCTTC.

CDR3 in DNA: TGTGCCAGCAGGTTTGCAGGGGCCAACACTGAAGCTTTCTTT. This encodes CASRFAGANTEAFF. The chain recombines TRBV6-6 with TRBJ1-1; maybe TRBD1 (6 bases). The V end was cut by 6 bases, the J end by 2 bases, with 13 bases between. This CDR3 is 14 amino acids long. Germline loops: CDR1 MNHNY, CDR2 SVGAGI (reference sequence).

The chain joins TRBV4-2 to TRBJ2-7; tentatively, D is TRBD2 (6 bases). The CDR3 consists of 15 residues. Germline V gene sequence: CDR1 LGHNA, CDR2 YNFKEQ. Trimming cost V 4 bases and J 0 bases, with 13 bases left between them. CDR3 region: CASSPPRSGSYEQYF. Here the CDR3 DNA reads TGTGCCAGCAGCCCTCCCCGTAGCGGCTCCTACGAGCAGTACTTC.

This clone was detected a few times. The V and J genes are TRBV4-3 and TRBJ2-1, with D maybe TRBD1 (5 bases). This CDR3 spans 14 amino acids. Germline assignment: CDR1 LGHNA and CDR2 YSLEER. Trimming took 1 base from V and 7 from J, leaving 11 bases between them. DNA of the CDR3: TGCGCCAGCAGCCAAGTAGGGGATGGTAATGAGCAGTTCTTC. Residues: CASSQVGDGNEQFF.

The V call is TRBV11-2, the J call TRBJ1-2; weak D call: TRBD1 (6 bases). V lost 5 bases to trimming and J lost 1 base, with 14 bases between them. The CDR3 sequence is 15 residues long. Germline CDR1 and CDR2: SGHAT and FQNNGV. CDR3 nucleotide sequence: TGTGCCAGCAGCCGCGAATACAGGGTTAACTATGGCTACACCTTC. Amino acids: CASSREYRVNYGYTF.

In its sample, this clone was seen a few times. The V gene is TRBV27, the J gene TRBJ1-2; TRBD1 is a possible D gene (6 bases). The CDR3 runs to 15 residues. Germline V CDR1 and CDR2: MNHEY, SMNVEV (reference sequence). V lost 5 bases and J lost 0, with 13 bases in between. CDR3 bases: TGTGCCAGCAGTCGGAACAGGGAGACTAACTATGGCTACACCTTC. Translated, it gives CASSRNRETNYGYTF.

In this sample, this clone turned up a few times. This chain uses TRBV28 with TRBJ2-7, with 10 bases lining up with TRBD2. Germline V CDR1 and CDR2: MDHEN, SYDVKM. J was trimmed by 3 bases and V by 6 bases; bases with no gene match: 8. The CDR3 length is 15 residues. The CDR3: CASRPETSGNYEQYF. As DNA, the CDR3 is TGTGCCAGCAGACCTGAAACTAGCGGGAACTACGAGCAGTACTTC.

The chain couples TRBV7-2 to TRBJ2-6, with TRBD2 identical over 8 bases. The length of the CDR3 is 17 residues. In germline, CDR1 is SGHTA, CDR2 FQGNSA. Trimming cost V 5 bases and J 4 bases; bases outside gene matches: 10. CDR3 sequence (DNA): TGTGCCAGCAGCCCGCGGGGGGCCGCCGCCGGGGCCAACGTCCTGACTTTC. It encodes CASSPRGAAAGANVLTF.

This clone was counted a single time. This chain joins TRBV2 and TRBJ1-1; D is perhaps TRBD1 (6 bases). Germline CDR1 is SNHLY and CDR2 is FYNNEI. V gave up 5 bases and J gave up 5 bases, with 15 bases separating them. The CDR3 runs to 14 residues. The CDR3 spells CASSPQGQRTEAFF. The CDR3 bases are TGTGCCAGCAGTCCACAGGGTCAGAGGACTGAAGCTTTCTTT.

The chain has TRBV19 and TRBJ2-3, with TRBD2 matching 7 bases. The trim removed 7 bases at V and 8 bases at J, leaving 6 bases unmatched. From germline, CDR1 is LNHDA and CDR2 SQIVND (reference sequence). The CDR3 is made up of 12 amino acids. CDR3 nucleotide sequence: TGTGCCAGTATCGCGGGAGCGGGTACGCAGTATTTT. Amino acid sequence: CASIAGAGTQYF.

The CDR3 nucleotides read TGTGCCAGCAGTTTTTATTCGGGACAGGGAAAAGAAAAACTGTTTTTT. Protein product: CASSFYSGQGKEKLFF. V usage is TRBV28 and J usage is TRBJ1-4, with 9 bases identical to TRBD1. J was trimmed by 8 bases and V by 3 bases; bases with no gene match: 10. The V gene's germline CDR1 is MDHEN and CDR2 SYDVKM. The CDR3 consists of 16 residues.